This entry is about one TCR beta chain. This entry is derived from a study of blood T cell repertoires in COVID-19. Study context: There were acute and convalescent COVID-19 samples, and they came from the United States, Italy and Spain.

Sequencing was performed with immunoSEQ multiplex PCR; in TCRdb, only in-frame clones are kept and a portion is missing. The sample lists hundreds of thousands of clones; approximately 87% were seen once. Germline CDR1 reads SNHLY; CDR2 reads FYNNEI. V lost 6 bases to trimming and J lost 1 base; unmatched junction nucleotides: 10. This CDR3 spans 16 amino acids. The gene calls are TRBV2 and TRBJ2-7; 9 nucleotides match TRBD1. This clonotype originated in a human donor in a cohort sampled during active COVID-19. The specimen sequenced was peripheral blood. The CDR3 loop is CASRLLPTGGSYEQYF. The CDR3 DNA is TGTGCCAGCAGGCTCCTTCCGACAGGGGGGTCCTACGAGCAGTACTTC.